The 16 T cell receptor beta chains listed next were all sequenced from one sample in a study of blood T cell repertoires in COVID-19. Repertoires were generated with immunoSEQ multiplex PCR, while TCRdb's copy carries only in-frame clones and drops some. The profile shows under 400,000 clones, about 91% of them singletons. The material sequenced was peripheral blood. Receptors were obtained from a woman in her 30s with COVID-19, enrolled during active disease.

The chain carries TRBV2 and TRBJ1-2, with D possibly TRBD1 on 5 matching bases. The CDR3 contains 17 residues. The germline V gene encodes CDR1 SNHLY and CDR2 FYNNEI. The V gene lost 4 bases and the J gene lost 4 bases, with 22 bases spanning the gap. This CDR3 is CASSGGSLTYIIYGYTF. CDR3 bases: TGTGCCAGCAGTGGGGGCAGCCTCACTTATATTATCTATGGCTACACCTTC.

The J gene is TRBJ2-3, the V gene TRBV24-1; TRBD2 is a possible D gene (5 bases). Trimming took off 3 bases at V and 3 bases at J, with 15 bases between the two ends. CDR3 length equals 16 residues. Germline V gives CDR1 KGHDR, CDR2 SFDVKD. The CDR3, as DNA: TGTGCCACCAGTGATGCTCGGACTCCGCAAACAGATACGCAGTATTTT. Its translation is CATSDARTPQTDTQYF.

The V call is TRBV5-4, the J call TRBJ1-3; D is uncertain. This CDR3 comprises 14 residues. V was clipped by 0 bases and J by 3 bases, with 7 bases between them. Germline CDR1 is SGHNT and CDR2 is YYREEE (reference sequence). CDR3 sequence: CASSLDTLGNTIYF. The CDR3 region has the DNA TGTGCCAGCAGCTTGGACACCCTTGGAAACACCATATATTTT.

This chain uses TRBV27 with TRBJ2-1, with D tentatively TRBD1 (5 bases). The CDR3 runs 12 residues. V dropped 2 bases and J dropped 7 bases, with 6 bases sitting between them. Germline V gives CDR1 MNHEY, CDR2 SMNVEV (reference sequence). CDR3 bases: TGTGCCAGCAGTTTACCAGGGAATGAGCAGTTCTTC. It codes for CASSLPGNEQFF.

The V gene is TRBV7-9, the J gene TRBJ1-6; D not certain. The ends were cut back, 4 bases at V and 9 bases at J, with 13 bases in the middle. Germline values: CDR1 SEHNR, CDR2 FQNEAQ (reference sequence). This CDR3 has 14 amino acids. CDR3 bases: TGTGCCAGCAGCTCCCCGGATCCGGGTTCACCCCTCCACTTT. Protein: CASSSPDPGSPLHF.

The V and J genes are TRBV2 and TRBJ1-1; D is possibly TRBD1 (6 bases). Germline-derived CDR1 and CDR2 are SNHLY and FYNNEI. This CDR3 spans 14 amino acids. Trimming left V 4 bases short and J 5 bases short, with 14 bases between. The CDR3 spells CASSGRTAFTEAFF. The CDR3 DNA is TGTGCCAGCAGTGGGAGGACAGCCTTTACTGAAGCTTTCTTT.

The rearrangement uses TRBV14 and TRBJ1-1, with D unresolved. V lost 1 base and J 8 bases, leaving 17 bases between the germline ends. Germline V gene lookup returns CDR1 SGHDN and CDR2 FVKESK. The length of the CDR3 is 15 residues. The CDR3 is CASSQGGPGRNEAFF. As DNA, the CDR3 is TGTGCCAGCAGCCAAGGAGGTCCGGGAAGAAACGAAGCTTTCTTT. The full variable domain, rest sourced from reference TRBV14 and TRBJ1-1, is EAGVTQFPSHSVIEKGQTVTLRCDPISGHDNLYWYRRVMGKEIKFLLHFVKESKQDESGMPNNRFLAERTGGTYSTLKVQPAELEDSGVYFCASSQGGPGRNEAFFGQGTRLTVV.

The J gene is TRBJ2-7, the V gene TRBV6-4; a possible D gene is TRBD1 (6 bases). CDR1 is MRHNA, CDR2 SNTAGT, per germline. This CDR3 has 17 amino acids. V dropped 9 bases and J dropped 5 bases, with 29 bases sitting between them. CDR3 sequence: CARKHSSPVQGTHEQYV. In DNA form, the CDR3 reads TGTGCCAGAAAACACTCCTCGCCCGTCCAGGGGACCCACGAGCAGTACGTC.

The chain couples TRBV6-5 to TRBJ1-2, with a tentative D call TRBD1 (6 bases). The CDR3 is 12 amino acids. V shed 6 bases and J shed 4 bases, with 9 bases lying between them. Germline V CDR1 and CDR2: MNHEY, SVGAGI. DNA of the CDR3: TGTGCCAGCAGACAGGGTTTCTATGGCTACACCTTC. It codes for CASRQGFYGYTF.

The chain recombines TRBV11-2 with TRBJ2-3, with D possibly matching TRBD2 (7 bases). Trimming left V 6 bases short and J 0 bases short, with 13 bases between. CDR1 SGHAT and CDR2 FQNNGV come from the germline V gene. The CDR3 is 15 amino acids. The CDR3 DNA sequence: TGTGCCAGCAGTAGTGCGGGGGCTAGCACAGATACGCAGTATTTT. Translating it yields CASSSAGASTDTQYF. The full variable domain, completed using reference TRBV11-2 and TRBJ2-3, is EAGVAQSPRYKIIEKRQSVAFWCNPISGHATLYWYQQILGQGPKLLIQFQNNGVVDDSQLPKDRFSAERLKGVDSTLKIQPAKLEDSAVYLCASSSAGASTDTQYFGPGTRLTVL.

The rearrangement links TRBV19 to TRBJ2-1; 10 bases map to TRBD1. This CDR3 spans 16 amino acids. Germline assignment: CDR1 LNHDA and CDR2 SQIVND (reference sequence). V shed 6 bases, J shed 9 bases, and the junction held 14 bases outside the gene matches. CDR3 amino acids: CASSITRDRGRGEQFF. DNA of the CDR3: TGTGCCAGTAGCATTACACGGGACAGGGGAAGAGGTGAGCAGTTCTTC.

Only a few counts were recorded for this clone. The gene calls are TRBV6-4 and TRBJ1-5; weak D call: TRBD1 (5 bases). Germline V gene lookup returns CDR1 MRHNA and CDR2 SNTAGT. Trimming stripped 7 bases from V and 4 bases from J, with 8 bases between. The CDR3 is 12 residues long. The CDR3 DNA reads TGTGCCAGCACCAGACAGAATCAGCCCCAGCATTTT. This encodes CASTRQNQPQHF.

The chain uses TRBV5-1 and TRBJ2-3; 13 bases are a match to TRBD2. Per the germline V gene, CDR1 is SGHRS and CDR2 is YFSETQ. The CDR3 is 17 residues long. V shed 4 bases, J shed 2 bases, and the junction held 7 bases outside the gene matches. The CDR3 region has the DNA TGCGCCAGCAGCACGGGACTAGCGGGGTATAACACAGATACGCAGTATTTT. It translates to CASSTGLAGYNTDTQYF. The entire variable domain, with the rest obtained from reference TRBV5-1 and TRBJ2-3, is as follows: KAGVTQTPRYLIKTRGQQVTLSCSPISGHRSVSWYQQTPGQGLQFLFEYFSETQRNKGNFPGRFSGRQFSNSRSEMNVSTLELGDSALYLCASSTGLAGYNTDTQYFGPGTRLTVL.

The CDR3 reads CASARTGQSNQPQHF. For the CDR3, the DNA is TGCGCCAGCGCCCGGACAGGTCAGAGCAATCAGCCCCAGCATTTT. The chain links TRBV10-2 to TRBJ1-5; TRBD1 agrees at 7 bases. Losses at the gene ends were 8 bases for V and 1 base for J; bases not matched to a gene: 8. The CDR3 is made up of 15 amino acids. Germline loops: CDR1 WSHSY, CDR2 SAAADI.

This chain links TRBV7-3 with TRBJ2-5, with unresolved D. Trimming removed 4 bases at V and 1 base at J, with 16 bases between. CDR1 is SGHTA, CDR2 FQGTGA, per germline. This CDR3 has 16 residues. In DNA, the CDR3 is TGTGCCAGCAGCTCTTACGTTCAGGCAAGCCAAGAGACCCAGTACTTC. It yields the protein CASSSYVQASQETQYF. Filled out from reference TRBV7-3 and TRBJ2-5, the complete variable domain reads GAGVSQTPSNKVTEKGKYVELRCDPISGHTALYWYRQSLGQGPEFLIYFQGTGAADDSGLPNDRFFAVRPEGSVSTLKIQRTERGDSAVYLCASSSYVQASQETQYFGPGTRLLVL.

The CDR3 sequence: CASSDGTNNYGYTF. CDR3 nucleotide sequence: TGTGCCAGCAGTGATGGGACAAACAACTATGGCTACACCTTC. The rearrangement uses TRBV6-4 and TRBJ1-2, with a weak D call TRBD1 (6 bases). The germline V gene has CDR1 MRHNA and CDR2 SNTAGT. The CDR3 contains 14 residues. The V and J ends lost 3 bases and 2 bases respectively, with 10 bases between them.